This T cell receptor (beta chain) came from a study of identical twins. Concerning this clonotype itself: Antigen specificity is unknown.

TCRdb fed the 5' RACE reads into MiXCR, producing one record per CDR3 protein. The sample holds approximately 680,000 distinct CDR3 sequences, 7% to 7.5% seen once. Findings of the study overall: Sequences that were beta out-of-frame showed weaker excess twin sharing.

The V and J ends lost 8 bases and 5 bases, in that order; junction bases with no gene match: 14. The CDR3 covers 16 residues. The germline V gene has CDR1 ENHRY and CDR2 SYGVKD. These same records also appear under a second study, on yellow fever vaccine responses in identical twins.

V and J are TRBV10-3 and TRBJ1-1, with TRBD1 matching over 10 bases. This receptor was identified in a woman aged 18 to 35 in good health. Sequenced: PBMCs. CDR3 nucleotides: TGTGCCATCGGCCAGGGACAGGGGAATGCGAAAACTGAAGCTTTCTTT. Residues: CAIGQGQGNAKTEAFF.